These T cell receptor beta chains were read from a single sample in a study of blood T cell repertoires in COVID-19. The repertoire was sequenced with immunoSEQ multiplex PCR; TCRdb's copy has only in-frame clones and lacks some. The table lists about 220,000 clones, roughly 84% of them singletons. Material for sequencing was peripheral blood. The receptor set was obtained from a middle-aged man who had recovered from COVID-19. The CDR3 runs from the conserved cysteine through the conserved F or W. The D gene is left open where the match is weak. A row's size may be missing; if present it is once, few, many or a size class.

D: -; size: -; J: TRBJ1-1; V: TRBV14; DNA: TGTGCCAGCAGCCAAGCAGGGATGAACACTGAAGCTTTCTTT; CDR3: CASSQAGMNTEAFF
D: TRBD2; size: -; J: TRBJ2-1; V: TRBV28; DNA: TGTGCCAGCAGTTTACAGGGACTAGCGGGAAACTACAATGAGCAGTTCTTC; CDR3: CASSLQGLAGNYNEQFF
D: -; size: -; J: TRBJ2-1; V: TRBV14; DNA: TGTGCCAGCAGCCAATCAAGGGGGTACTACAATGAGCAGTTCTTC; CDR3: CASSQSRGYYNEQFF
D: TRBD1; size: -; J: TRBJ2-7; V: TRBV7-8; DNA: TGTGCCAGCAGCAGTCGCCAGGGGGCGATTGGCGAGCAGTACTTC; CDR3: CASSSRQGAIGEQYF
D: TRBD2; size: -; J: TRBJ2-2; V: TRBV2; DNA: TGTGCCAGCAGGCCTAGCGGCACCAACACCGGGGAGCTGTTTTTT; CDR3: CASRPSGTNTGELFF
D: TRBD1; size: -; J: TRBJ1-2; V: TRBV6-1; DNA: TGTGCCAGCAGTGAGTGGACAGGGTCTAACTATGGCTACACCTTC; CDR3: CASSEWTGSNYGYTF
D: -; size: -; J: TRBJ2-7; V: TRBV18; DNA: TGTGCCAGCTCACCCACCGGGGCGGGAACCCAAGAGCAGTACTTC; CDR3: CASSPTGAGTQEQYF
D: -; size: -; J: TRBJ2-1; V: TRBV2; DNA: TGTGCCAGCGTCCCTTCACAGGGCTCCTACAATGAGCAGTTCTTC; CDR3: CASVPSQGSYNEQFF
D: -; size: -; J: TRBJ2-7; V: TRBV5-1; DNA: TGCGCCAGCCGCCGGGACACAAATTACGAGCAGTACTTC; CDR3: CASRRDTNYEQYF
D: TRBD1; size: -; J: TRBJ1-5; V: TRBV28; DNA: TGTGCCAGCAGTTTATATGGGACAGGGAGGCGCAATCAGCCCCAGCATTTT; CDR3: CASSLYGTGRRNQPQHF
D: TRBD2; size: -; J: TRBJ2-7; V: TRBV19; DNA: TGTGCCAGTAGCTCGGGAGGGCTTGTGTACGAGCAGTACTTC; CDR3: CASSSGGLVYEQYF
D: TRBD1; size: once; J: TRBJ2-5; V: TRBV5-1; DNA: TGCGCCAGCAGCGCCGTACAGGGGTCAGAGACCCAGTACTTC; CDR3: CASSAVQGSETQYF
D: TRBD2; size: -; J: TRBJ2-4; V: TRBV6-2/TRBV6-3; DNA: TGTGCCAGCAGCTCGGGGACTAGCTTCTCGGGCATTCAGTACTTC; CDR3: CASSSGTSFSGIQYF
D: -; size: -; J: TRBJ2-1; V: TRBV27; DNA: TGTGCCAGCAGTTTTTTTGCGACCAGGGATGAGCAGTTCTTC; CDR3: CASSFFATRDEQFF
D: TRBD1; size: -; J: TRBJ2-7; V: TRBV6-6; DNA: TGTGCCAGCAGTTACTGGGGACAGTACGAGCAGTACTTC; CDR3: CASSYWGQYEQYF
D: -; size: -; J: TRBJ2-7; V: TRBV4-1; DNA: TGCGCCAGCAGCCAAGTGGTACAGAGCTCCTACGAGCAGTACTTC; CDR3: CASSQVVQSSYEQYF
D: -; size: -; J: TRBJ2-5; V: TRBV5-4; DNA: TGTGCCAGCAGCCGTCCTCAGGGCAACCAGTACTTC; CDR3: CASSRPQGNQYF
D: TRBD2; size: -; J: TRBJ2-1; V: TRBV5-4; DNA: TGTGCCAGCAGCTTGGGCGGACTAGCGGCCTACAATGAGCAGTTCTTC; CDR3: CASSLGGLAAYNEQFF
D: -; size: -; J: TRBJ2-7; V: TRBV5-1; DNA: TGCGCCAGCAGCTTGTCGGTTCCCTACGAGCAGTACTTC; CDR3: CASSLSVPYEQYF
D: TRBD2; size: -; J: TRBJ2-2; V: TRBV28; DNA: TGTGCCAGCAGTTTGGGCGGGAGAGGCGACACCGGGGAGCTGTTTTTT; CDR3: CASSLGGRGDTGELFF
D: TRBD2; size: -; J: TRBJ2-1; V: TRBV11-2; DNA: TGTGCCAGCAGCTTAAGGGCTAGCGGGAGTAGGAATGAGCAGTTCTTC; CDR3: CASSLRASGSRNEQFF
D: TRBD2; size: -; J: TRBJ2-3; V: TRBV29-1; DNA: TGCAGCGTTGGGTCGAACGCGGGAGGCACAGATACGCAGTATTTT; CDR3: CSVGSNAGGTDTQYF
D: -; size: -; J: TRBJ1-5; V: TRBV4-1; DNA: TGCGCCAGCAGCCAAATCGGAGAGGGCAATCAGCCCCAGCATTTT; CDR3: CASSQIGEGNQPQHF
D: -; size: -; J: TRBJ2-1; V: TRBV19; DNA: TGTGCCAGTAGCGGGAGTGGCTACAATGAGCAGTTCTTC; CDR3: CASSGSGYNEQFF
D: -; size: -; J: TRBJ2-1; V: TRBV2; DNA: TGTGCCAGCAGTCGTCAGGGTTTAAACTACAATGAGCAGTTCTTC; CDR3: CASSRQGLNYNEQFF
D: TRBD2; size: -; J: TRBJ2-6; V: TRBV12-5; DNA: TGTGCTAGTGGTTTAGGACTAGCGGCTTTGGTCTCTGGGGCCAACGTCCTGACTTTC; CDR3: CASGLGLAALVSGANVLTF
D: -; size: -; J: TRBJ2-1; V: TRBV6-6; DNA: TGTGCCAGCAGCCAGACTAGAAATGAGCAGTTCTTC; CDR3: CASSQTRNEQFF
D: -; size: -; J: TRBJ2-6; V: TRBV4-1; DNA: TGCGCCAGCAGCCAAAAAGGGAGCTCTGGGGCCAACGTCCTGACTTTC; CDR3: CASSQKGSSGANVLTF